The 18 T cell receptor beta chains below were found in one sample sequenced in a study of shared clonotypes between healthy human individuals. Naive CD8 cells, CD45RO-negative and positively selected for CCR7, excluded terminally differentiated effector memory CD45RA+ cells. The assay was immunoSEQ multiplex PCR, and TCRdb's table has in-frame clones only and misses some. The sample lists under 600,000 clones, 98% seen once, with 0.25% to 0.35% in the top ten. Sequenced input: naive CD8+ T cells sorted from blood. The receptor set was obtained from a man aged 25 to 40 in good health.

The chain joins TRBV29-1 to TRBJ2-7; D tentatively fits TRBD1 or TRBD2 (5 bases each). V shed 5 bases and J shed 1 base, with 9 bases lying between them. The germline CDR1 and CDR2 sequences are SQVTM and ANQGSEA. The CDR3 sequence is 12 residues long. CDR3 DNA sequence: TGCAGCGTTCGGGACCCATCCTACGAGCAGTACTTC. Protein sequence: CSVRDPSYEQYF.

This clone was seen once. This rearrangement joins TRBV25-1 to TRBJ2-2; TRBD1 aligns across 8 bases. The V segment lost 3 bases and the J segment 5 bases; nucleotides outside the gene matches: 5. The CDR3 is made up of 15 amino acids. From germline, CDR1 is MGHDK and CDR2 SYGVNS. In DNA form, the CDR3 reads TGTGCCAGCAGTGATAAACAGGGGGGTACCGGGGAGCTGTTTTTT. Translating gives CASSDKQGGTGELFF.

The chain employs TRBV11-2 and TRBJ2-3; D is possibly TRBD2 (7 bases). The CDR3 consists of 15 residues. In germline, CDR1 is SGHAT, CDR2 FQNNGV. The V end was cut by 8 bases, the J end by 0 bases, with 15 bases between. CDR3 in amino acids: CASRGASGSTDTQYF. CDR3 bases: TGTGCCAGCCGGGGGGCTAGCGGTAGCACAGATACGCAGTATTTT.

The V and J genes are TRBV25-1 and TRBJ1-5; D is uncertain. CDR1 and CDR2 from the germline V gene are MGHDK and SYGVNS. Trimming removed 5 bases from V and 6 bases from J, with 11 bases in between. This CDR3 has 13 residues. CDR3 protein: CASSSGVGQPQHF. CDR3 bases: TGTGCCAGCAGTTCCGGGGTCGGTCAGCCCCAGCATTTT.

This chain uses TRBV9 with TRBJ2-1; 9 nucleotides agree with TRBD2. The CDR3 runs 15 residues. The germline V gene has CDR1 SGDLS and CDR2 YYNGEE. The trim removed 0 bases at V and 8 bases at J, leaving 6 bases unmatched. CDR3 bases: TGTGCCAGCAGCGTAGGCGGGAGGGCCTCCGATGAGCAGTTCTTC. It encodes CASSVGGRASDEQFF.

The J gene is TRBJ2-7, the V gene TRBV2; D unclear. CDR1 is SNHLY and CDR2 is FYNNEI in the germline V gene. The CDR3 sequence is 12 residues long. V was trimmed by 6 bases and J by 5 bases, leaving 11 bases between them. The CDR3 DNA sequence: TGTGCCAGCAGGGGCGAGGTCCACGAGCAGTACTTC. This translates into CASRGEVHEQYF.

V usage is TRBV29-1 and J usage is TRBJ2-7; D remains ambiguous. Germline lookup yields CDR1 SQVTM and CDR2 ANQGSEA. The V end lost 7 bases, the J end lost 3 bases, and 7 bases lay between the germline ends. There are 10 residues in the CDR3. The CDR3 region has the DNA TGCAGCGCCGTTATCTACGAGCAGTACTTC. Translation: CSAVIYEQYF.

This chain joins TRBV2 and TRBJ2-3, with no clear D. V lost 1 base and J lost 5, with 10 bases in between. The CDR3 is 14 amino acids. Per germline, CDR1 SNHLY and CDR2 FYNNEI. The CDR3 spells CASSEVATGDTQYF. The CDR3, as DNA: TGTGCCAGCAGTGAAGTCGCAACGGGAGATACGCAGTATTTT.

This clone occurred a few times. The chain links TRBV19 to TRBJ2-7; TRBD2 is a possible D gene (5 bases). Germline-derived CDR1 and CDR2 are LNHDA and SQIVND (reference sequence). The CDR3 loop spans 13 amino acids. V was clipped by 5 bases and J by 2 bases, with 10 bases between them. CDR3 residues: CASSPGNTYEQYF. The CDR3 coding sequence is TGTGCCAGTAGTCCGGGAAACACCTACGAGCAGTACTTC.

The V call is TRBV28, the J call TRBJ2-1; D remains ambiguous. The CDR3 contains 14 residues. The germline CDR1 and CDR2 sequences are MDHEN and SYDVKM. V lost 5 bases and J lost 5, with 13 bases in between. For the CDR3, the DNA is TGTGCCAGCAGTACGTTACGAGTCCACAATGAGCAGTTCTTC. Translation gives CASSTLRVHNEQFF.

J is TRBJ2-1 and V is TRBV9, with D unclear. V lost 0 bases and J 13 bases, leaving 14 bases between the germline ends. CDR3 length: 13 amino acids. Per the germline V gene, CDR1 is SGDLS and CDR2 is YYNGEE. For the CDR3, the DNA is TGTGCCAGCAGCGTAGATGGAACTGCTCATCAGTTCTTC. As protein: CASSVDGTAHQFF. Full variable domain (remainder filled in from reference TRBV9 and TRBJ2-1): DSGVTQTPKHLITATGQRVTLRCSPRSGDLSVYWYQQSLDQGLQFLIQYYNGEERAKGNILERFSAQQFPDLHSELNLSSLELGDSALYFCASSVDGTAHQFFGPGTRLTVL.

This sequence joins TRBV27 and TRBJ2-1; 11 bases match TRBD2. CDR3 length: 15 amino acids. Trimming removed 6 bases from V and 6 bases from J; junction bases left unmatched: 7. Per germline, CDR1 MNHEY and CDR2 SMNVEV (reference sequence). The CDR3 sequence is CASRVLAGGSNEQFF. As DNA, the CDR3 is TGTGCCAGCAGGGTCCTAGCGGGAGGTAGCAATGAGCAGTTCTTC.

The chain couples TRBV9 to TRBJ2-5; D tentatively reads TRBD1 or TRBD2 (7 bases each). The V end was cut by 6 bases, the J end by 5 bases, with 17 bases between. The CDR3 is 14 amino acids. CDR1 SGDLS and CDR2 YYNGEE come from the germline V gene. The CDR3 DNA reads TGTGCCAGCACCCAGGGAGGGGGCGAGGAGACCCAGTACTTC. It translates to CASTQGGGEETQYF.

The chain is built from TRBV7-8 and TRBJ2-5; unclear D gene. The CDR3 extends over 12 amino acids. CDR1 and CDR2 (germline): SGHVS, FQNEAQ. V was pared by 5 bases and J by 7 bases, with 11 bases between. The CDR3 bases are TGTGCCAGCAGCGATCCCTCCGGGACCCAGTACTTC. It codes for CASSDPSGTQYF.

The V and J genes are TRBV20-1 and TRBJ2-1; perhaps TRBD2 as D (5 bases). The CDR3 has 11 residues. The germline V and J ends were trimmed by 6 bases and 8 bases, with 11 bases remaining between them. The V gene's germline CDR1 is DFQATT and CDR2 SNEGSKA (reference sequence). CDR3 in DNA: TGCAGTGCCCATAGCGTTGATGAGCAGTTCTTC. It encodes CSAHSVDEQFF.

The gene calls are TRBV14 and TRBJ2-7; no clear D gene. The CDR3 runs to 13 residues. Germline values: CDR1 SGHDN, CDR2 FVKESK. V shed 5 bases and J shed 6 bases, with 14 bases lying between them. The CDR3 sequence is CASSSRAWFEQYF. CDR3 sequence (DNA): TGTGCCAGCAGCTCAAGGGCCTGGTTCGAGCAGTACTTC.

V usage is TRBV27 and J usage is TRBJ2-5, with 8 bases matching TRBD1. V lost 6 bases and J lost 5; bases outside the gene matches: 5. The CDR3 is made up of 13 amino acids. Germline-derived CDR1 and CDR2 are MNHEY and SMNVEV (reference sequence). The CDR3 DNA sequence: TGTGCCAGCAGGGGGACAGGCCGGGAGACCCAGTACTTC. Translating it yields CASRGTGRETQYF.

The chain joins TRBV27 to TRBJ2-5, with 10 bases lining up with TRBD1. With V trimmed by 5 bases and J by 5 bases, 8 bases remained unmatched. This CDR3 spans 15 amino acids. Germline V CDR1 and CDR2: MNHEY, SMNVEV (reference sequence). The DNA of the CDR3 is TGTGCCAGCAGTCCCCGACAGGGGGCGCAGGAGACCCAGTACTTC. This sequence encodes CASSPRQGAQETQYF.